This TCR beta chain is from a study of cytomegalovirus exposure and HLA in healthy donors. As for the study in general: It was reported in a later analysis that the same platform had been used for the 120 validation repertoires as for the 550 to 750 first-cohort repertoires.

TCRdb's table, derived via immunoSEQ multiplex PCR, lists solely in-frame clones and lacks some. The sample records about 120,000 clones, 75% to 90% being singletons. Study observations and caveats: In the roughly 120 validation repertoires, a later analysis found that first-cohort TCR clusters tended to co-occur.

Regarding this clone: Its specificity is not known.

CDR1 and CDR2 (germline): SGHTA, FQGNSA. The CDR3 loop spans 13 amino acids. V shed 2 bases and J shed 7 bases, with 11 bases lying between them. This chain joins TRBV7-2 and TRBJ1-1; D perhaps matches TRBD1 (5 bases). This clonotype was obtained from a man aged 18 to 30 in good health and CMV-seropositive. Sequencing was carried out using PBMCs. The CDR3: CASSLSGGSEAFF. CDR3 DNA sequence: TGTGCCAGCAGCTTATCTGGGGGGAGTGAAGCTTTCTTT.